The present entry profiles one T cell receptor beta chain with its context. These data belong to a study of blood T cell repertoires in COVID-19. About the study: The study drew acute and convalescent COVID-19 samples from the United States, Italy and Spain. The cDNA or gDNA used as material had been derived from T cells, B-cell-depleted T cells, or PBMCs.

CDR3 length: 14 residues. Germline lookup yields CDR1 SGHAT and CDR2 FQNNGV. J lost 7 bases, V lost 5 bases, and 8 bases had no gene match. Authors' methods: Estimated nucleated cell counts came from reference gene primer amplification. Produced via immunoSEQ multiplex PCR; TCRdb's table is partial and in-frame only. The DNA gave D and trimming, while V, J and clone size come from that table. The table includes under 300,000 clones, about nine tenths detected once. The V gene is TRBV11-2, the J gene TRBJ2-1, with 7 bases identical to TRBD1. The sample was peripheral blood. This sequence originates from a man aged 60 to 75 who had recovered from COVID-19. The CDR3, as DNA: TGTGCCAGCAGCCGAGGGGACAGAAGGAATGAGCAGTTCTTC. As protein: CASSRGDRRNEQFF.